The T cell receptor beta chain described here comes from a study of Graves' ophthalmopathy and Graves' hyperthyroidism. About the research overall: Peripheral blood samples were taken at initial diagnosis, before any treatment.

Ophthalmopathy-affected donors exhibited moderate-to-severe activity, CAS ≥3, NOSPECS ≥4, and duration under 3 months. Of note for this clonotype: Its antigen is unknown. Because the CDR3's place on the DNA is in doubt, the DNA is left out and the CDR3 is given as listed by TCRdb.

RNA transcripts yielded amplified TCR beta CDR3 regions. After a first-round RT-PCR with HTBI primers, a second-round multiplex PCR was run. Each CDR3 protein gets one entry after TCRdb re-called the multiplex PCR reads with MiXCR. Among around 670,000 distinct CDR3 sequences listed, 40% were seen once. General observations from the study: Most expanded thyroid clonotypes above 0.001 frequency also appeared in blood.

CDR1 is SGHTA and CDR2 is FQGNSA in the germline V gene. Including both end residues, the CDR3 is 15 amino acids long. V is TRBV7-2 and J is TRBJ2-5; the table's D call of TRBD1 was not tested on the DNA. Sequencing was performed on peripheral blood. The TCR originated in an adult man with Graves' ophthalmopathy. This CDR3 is CASSSSGVTGETQYF.